Shown below are 24 T cell receptor beta chains from a single sample sequenced in a study of T cell changes during pregnancy in multiple sclerosis. Using immunoSEQ multiplex PCR, the repertoire was profiled, and TCRdb retains in-frame clones only, with some absent. The sample lists about 48,000 clones, over 85% occurring once. Sequenced material: CD4+ T cells from peripheral blood mononuclear cells, taken in the first trimester of pregnancy. The receptors stem from a female donor with multiple sclerosis, enrolled in a pregnancy study.

V gene TRBV6-5 combines with J gene TRBJ2-3, with 7 bases fitting TRBD2. The junction had 7 bases not matched to a gene; V was cut back by 4 bases and J by 0 bases. The CDR3 is made up of 16 amino acids. Per germline, CDR1 MNHEY and CDR2 SVGAGI. The CDR3 region is CASSLLGGGSTDTQYF. As DNA, the CDR3 is TGTGCCAGCAGTTTGTTGGGGGGGGGTAGCACAGATACGCAGTATTTT.

The rearrangement joins TRBV5-1 to TRBJ1-1; TRBD1 matches 8 bases. V gave up 4 bases and J gave up 5 bases; unmatched junction bases: 7. Germline values: CDR1 SGHRS, CDR2 YFSETQ. This CDR3 region has 14 residues. DNA for the CDR3: TGCGCCAGCAGCCCGGGACAGGAGGGGACTGAAGCTTTCTTT. It yields the protein CASSPGQEGTEAFF.

This chain connects TRBV4-1 to TRBJ2-2; TRBD1 aligns across 8 bases. The J segment lost 1 base and the V segment lost 1 base, leaving 8 bases of the junction unmatched. Germline V CDR1 and CDR2: MGHRA, YSYEKL. This CDR3 has 18 residues. The CDR3 bases are TGCGCCAGCAGCCAAGTTGCACGGACAGGGAAGAACACCGGGGAGCTGTTTTTT. It is translated as CASSQVARTGKNTGELFF.

The chain links TRBV5-6 to TRBJ1-6; D remains ambiguous. The CDR3 is 12 amino acids. Trimming shortened V by 4 bases and J by 9 bases, and 8 bases separated the two germline ends. Germline lookup yields CDR1 SGHDT and CDR2 YYEEEE. The CDR3 coding sequence is TGTGCCAGCAGCCGGGGAGTTTCACCCCTCCACTTT. Protein product: CASSRGVSPLHF.

The gene calls are TRBV13 and TRBJ2-3; tentative D call: TRBD1 (5 bases). Germline V gene lookup returns CDR1 PRHDT and CDR2 FYEKMQ (reference sequence). The CDR3 totals 14 residues. The V and J ends lost 5 bases and 3 bases respectively, with 12 bases between them. The CDR3 nucleotides read TGTGCCAGCAGCCCGAAGGGGTTAACAGATACGCAGTATTTT. Translating gives CASSPKGLTDTQYF.

The V gene is TRBV18, the J gene TRBJ2-5; 7 bases fit TRBD1. The CDR3 covers 16 residues. Germline V lookup: CDR1 KGHSH, CDR2 LQKENI. After removal of 3 bases from V and 3 bases from J, the junction contained 10 bases not matched to a gene. CDR3 coding DNA: TGTGCCAGCTCACCGGAGACAGGGATCGAGGAAGAGACCCAGTACTTC. Its translation is CASSPETGIEEETQYF.

This clone was counted between two and nine times. One end of the junction does not line up with germline, which may come from a read error. The V gene is TRBV4-1, the J gene TRBJ2-1; D is uncertain. The CDR3 spans 11 residues. Germline CDR1 MGHRA, CDR2 YSYEKL. The CDR3, as DNA: TGCGCCAGCAGCCACTACGATGAGCAGTTCTTC. Protein: CASSHYDEQFF.

The rearrangement joins TRBV20-1 to TRBJ2-7; D gene uncertain. Deletions cut 5 bases from V and 3 bases from J, with 8 bases between. The CDR3 extends over 11 amino acids. Germline CDR1 is DFQATT and CDR2 is SNEGSKA (reference sequence). As DNA, the CDR3 is TGCAGTGCTCCCGACATCTACGAGCAGTACTTC. It translates to CSAPDIYEQYF.

Concerning this clone: The DNA is omitted, as the CDR3 cannot be located on it reliably, and the CDR3 follows TCRdb's listing. The CDR3 sequence is CASTAAAAREKLFF. The V and J genes are TRBV27 and TRBJ1-4. CDR1 and CDR2 from the germline V gene are MNHEY and SMNVEV (reference sequence). The CDR3 is 14 residues long, ends included.

This clone was counted a single time. The chain has TRBV11-2 and TRBJ2-3; the D gene is possibly TRBD2 (5 bases). The CDR3 sequence is 15 residues long. V was clipped by 7 bases and J by 0 bases, with 14 bases between them. CDR1 is SGHAT and CDR2 is FQNNGV in the germline V gene. Here the CDR3 DNA reads TGTGCCAGCACCAACACCCCGGGAAGCACAGATACGCAGTATTTT. It translates to CASTNTPGSTDTQYF.

This sequence joins TRBV7-9 and TRBJ1-6; 7 bases map to TRBD1. J gave up 0 bases and V 3 bases, and 8 bases lay outside the gene matches. The V gene's germline CDR1 is SEHNR and CDR2 FQNEAQ (reference sequence). The CDR3 has 18 amino acids. This CDR3 reads CASSFDRDDLSYNSPLHF. As DNA, the CDR3 is TGTGCCAGCAGCTTCGACAGGGACGATCTCTCCTATAATTCACCCCTCCACTTT.

V usage is TRBV11-2 and J usage is TRBJ2-3; TRBD2 matches 10 bases. The CDR3 sequence is 17 residues long. From germline, CDR1 is SGHAT and CDR2 FQNNGV. The trim removed 0 bases at V and 3 bases at J, leaving 6 bases unmatched. CDR3 sequence: CASSLDVLAGVTDTQYF. CDR3 nucleotide sequence: TGTGCCAGCAGCTTAGACGTCCTAGCGGGGGTAACAGATACGCAGTATTTT.

V and J are TRBV7-3 and TRBJ2-2; no reliable D call. Germline loops: CDR1 SGHTA, CDR2 FQGTGA. There are 13 residues in the CDR3. Between the trimmed V and J ends, which lost 3 bases and 8 bases, there was a span of 10 bases. CDR3 region: CASSFPPVGELFF. The CDR3 DNA reads TGTGCCAGCAGCTTCCCCCCAGTTGGGGAGCTGTTTTTT.

J is TRBJ1-5 and V is TRBV19, with D unclear. Germline assignment: CDR1 LNHDA and CDR2 SQIVND (reference sequence). V dropped 5 bases and J dropped 5 bases, with 10 bases sitting between them. This CDR3 contains 13 residues. CDR3 nucleotide sequence: TGTGCCAGTAGTCTCGGTGTTTATCAGCCCCAGCATTTT. It is translated as CASSLGVYQPQHF.

This sequence joins TRBV15 and TRBJ2-4, with 7 bases aligning to TRBD1. Trimming took 2 bases from V and 1 from J; bases not matched to a gene: 2. This CDR3 comprises 15 residues. Germline CDR1 and CDR2: LNHNV and YYDKDF (reference sequence). Written as DNA, the CDR3 is TGTGCCACCAGCAGAAAGACAGGGGCCAAAAACATTCAGTACTTC. This translates into CATSRKTGAKNIQYF.

The chain links TRBV6-5 to TRBJ1-1, with 8 bases identical to TRBD1. Germline CDR1 and CDR2: MNHEY and SVGAGI. The CDR3 is 14 amino acids. The V and J ends lost 4 bases and 5 bases, in that order; junction bases with no gene match: 6. For the CDR3, the DNA is TGTGCCAGCAGTTTGGACAGGGTTCGGACTGAAGCTTTCTTT. This sequence encodes CASSLDRVRTEAFF.

This clone has just one count. V and J are TRBV7-6 and TRBJ2-7; 8 positions agree with TRBD1. V lost 3 bases and J lost 0; bases outside the gene matches: 4. This CDR3 is built from 15 residues. Germline assignment: CDR1 SGHVS and CDR2 FNYEAQ. CDR3 loop: CASSLAGGDSYEQYF. The CDR3 DNA sequence: TGTGCCAGCAGCTTGGCAGGGGGCGACTCCTACGAGCAGTACTTC.

The V call is TRBV5-6, the J call TRBJ1-2, with 7 bases lining up with TRBD1. Losses at the gene ends were 4 bases for V and 2 bases for J; bases not matched to a gene: 8. The CDR3 extends over 15 amino acids. Germline loops: CDR1 SGHDT, CDR2 YYEEEE. In nucleotides, the CDR3 is TGTGCCAGCAGCCCCGGGACAGTGTTGAACTATGGCTACACCTTC. Amino acids: CASSPGTVLNYGYTF.

The chain uses TRBV7-3 and TRBJ1-2, with TRBD1 identical over 10 bases. The germline V gene encodes CDR1 SGHTA and CDR2 FQGTGA. With V trimmed by 3 bases and J by 6 bases, 7 bases remained unmatched. CDR3 length equals 15 residues. CDR3 sequence: CASSFLGQGYNGYTF. The CDR3 DNA is TGTGCCAGCAGCTTTTTGGGACAGGGGTATAATGGCTACACCTTC. The whole variable domain, remainder taken from reference TRBV7-3 and TRBJ1-2, is GAGVSQTPSNKVTEKGKYVELRCDPISGHTALYWYRQSLGQGPEFLIYFQGTGAADDSGLPNDRFFAVRPEGSVSTLKIQRTERGDSAVYLCASSFLGQGYNGYTFGSGTRLTVV.

J is TRBJ2-5 and V is TRBV11-2; 8 positions match TRBD2. The J segment lost 5 bases and the V segment lost 1 base, leaving 3 bases of the junction unmatched. This CDR3 has 14 residues. Germline V gives CDR1 SGHAT, CDR2 FQNNGV. Written as DNA, the CDR3 is TGTGCCAGCAGCTTAGCGGGGGGGTTTGAGACCCAGTACTTC. Its protein is CASSLAGGFETQYF.

The chain is built from TRBV5-1 and TRBJ1-1; D is undetermined. Trimming shortened V by 0 bases and J by 1 base, and 4 bases separated the two germline ends. In germline, CDR1 is SGHRS, CDR2 YFSETQ. The CDR3 is 13 amino acids. This chain's CDR3 is CASSLGPNTEAFF. For the CDR3, the DNA is TGCGCCAGCAGCTTGGGGCCGAACACTGAAGCTTTCTTT.

The chain has TRBV29-1 and TRBJ2-5, with D perhaps TRBD1 (5 bases). The length of the CDR3 is 14 residues. Germline-derived CDR1 and CDR2 are SQVTM and ANQGSEA. CDR3 bases: TGCACCGTGACCCAGGGCCAGAGCCAAGAGACCCAGTACTTC. It encodes CTVTQGQSQETQYF.

The V gene is TRBV15, the J gene TRBJ1-4; TRBD1 matches at 9 bases. This CDR3 is 16 amino acids long. The J segment lost 7 bases and the V segment lost 2 bases, leaving 8 bases of the junction unmatched. Germline lookup yields CDR1 LNHNV and CDR2 YYDKDF (reference sequence). Written as DNA, the CDR3 is TGTGCCACCAGCAGACAAAACACAGGGGGCGGTGAAAAACTGTTTTTT. Translating gives CATSRQNTGGGEKLFF.

DNA of the CDR3: TGTGCCAGCAGTGAGCACGGGGGGCACACTGAAGCTTTCTTT. Protein product: CASSEHGGHTEAFF. This sequence joins TRBV25-1 and TRBJ1-1; D possibly corresponds to TRBD1 (6 bases). The V gene's germline CDR1 is MGHDK and CDR2 SYGVNS. The CDR3 length is 14 residues. Deletions cut 3 bases from V and 3 bases from J, with 11 bases between.